This paragraph covers one T cell receptor (beta chain) sequence. Its cognate antigen is unknown. The source of the sample is a study of OX40 agonist ivuxolimab in advanced cancers. Autoimmune disease history or systemic immunosuppression was exclusionary. The investigators sampled blood at baseline, at cycle 4 day 1, and at cycle 7 day 1. The protocol was immunoSEQ multiplex PCR, while the TCRdb copy is restricted to in-frame clones and leaves out a portion. The repertoire includes 55,000 to 85,000 clones, about 90% of them detected once, and approximately 0.32% sits in the top ten. V dropped 5 bases and J dropped 6 bases, with 20 bases sitting between them. From germline, CDR1 is SGHVS and CDR2 FQNEAQ. The CDR3 is 16 amino acids. Study-wide findings and caveats: The study observed clonal expansion of CD4+ and CD8+ blood T cells by week 6 at 0.1 to 3.0 mg/kg.

This chain uses TRBV7-8 with TRBJ2-1; the D gene is possibly TRBD2 (5 bases). The sequence was collected from an adult with an advanced solid tumor such as melanoma, head and neck, liver or kidney cancer. The sequences come from CD4+ or CD8+ T cells sorted from blood, collected in a trial of the OX40 agonist ivuxolimab. The CDR3 nucleotides are TGTGCCAGCAGCCCCTCCCCCCCTGGAGCGGTCAATGAGCAGTTCTTC. It encodes CASSPSPPGAVNEQFF.